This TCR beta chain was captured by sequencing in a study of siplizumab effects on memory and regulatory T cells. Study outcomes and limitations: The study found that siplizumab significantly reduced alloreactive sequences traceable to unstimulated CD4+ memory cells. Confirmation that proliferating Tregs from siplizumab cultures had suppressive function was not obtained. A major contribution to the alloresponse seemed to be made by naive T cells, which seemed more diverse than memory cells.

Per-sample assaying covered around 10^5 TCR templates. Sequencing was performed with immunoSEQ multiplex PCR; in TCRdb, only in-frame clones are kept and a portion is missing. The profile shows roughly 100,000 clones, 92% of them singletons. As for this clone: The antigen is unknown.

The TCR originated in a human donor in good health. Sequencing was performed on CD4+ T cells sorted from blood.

This CDR3 is CASSRDRGLPNEQFF. In DNA, the CDR3 is TGTGCCAGCAGCCGGGACAGGGGTCTTCCCAATGAGCAGTTCTTC. The gene calls are TRBV27 and TRBJ2-1, with 10 bases lining up with TRBD1. Germline V gene data show CDR1 as MNHEY and CDR2 as SMNVEV (reference sequence). V trimming: 6 bases; J trimming: 6 bases; junction bases outside the gene matches: 8. The CDR3 extends over 15 amino acids.